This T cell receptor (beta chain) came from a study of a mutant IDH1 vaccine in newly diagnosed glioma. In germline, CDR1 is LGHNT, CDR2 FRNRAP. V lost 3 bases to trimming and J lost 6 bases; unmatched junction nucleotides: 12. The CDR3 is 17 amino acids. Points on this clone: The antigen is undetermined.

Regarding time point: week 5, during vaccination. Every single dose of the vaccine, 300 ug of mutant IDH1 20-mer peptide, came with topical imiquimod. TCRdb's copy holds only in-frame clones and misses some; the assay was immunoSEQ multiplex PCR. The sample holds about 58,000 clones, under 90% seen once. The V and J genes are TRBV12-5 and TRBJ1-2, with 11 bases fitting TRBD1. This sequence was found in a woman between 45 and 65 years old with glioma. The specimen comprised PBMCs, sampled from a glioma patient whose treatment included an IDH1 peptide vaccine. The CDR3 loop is CASGLTGTGGRANGYTF. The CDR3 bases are TGTGCTAGTGGTTTAACCGGGACAGGGGGAAGGGCTAATGGCTACACCTTC.